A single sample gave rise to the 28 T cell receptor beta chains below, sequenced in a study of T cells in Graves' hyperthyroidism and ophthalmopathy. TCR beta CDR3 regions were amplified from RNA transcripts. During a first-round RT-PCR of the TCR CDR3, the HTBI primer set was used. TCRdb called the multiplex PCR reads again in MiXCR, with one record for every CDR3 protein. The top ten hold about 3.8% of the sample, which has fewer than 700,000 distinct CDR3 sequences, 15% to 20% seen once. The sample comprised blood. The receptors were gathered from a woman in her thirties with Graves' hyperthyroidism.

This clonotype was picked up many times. The CDR3 DNA is TGTGCCGGTAGTGGCGGCTCCTACGAGCAGTACTTC. Translation gives CAGSGGSYEQYF. The V call is TRBV11-2, the J call TRBJ2-7; D is unresolved. Trimming took off 11 bases at V and 0 bases at J, with 11 bases between the two ends. This CDR3 is 12 amino acids long. Germline-derived CDR1 and CDR2 are SGHAT and FQNNGV.

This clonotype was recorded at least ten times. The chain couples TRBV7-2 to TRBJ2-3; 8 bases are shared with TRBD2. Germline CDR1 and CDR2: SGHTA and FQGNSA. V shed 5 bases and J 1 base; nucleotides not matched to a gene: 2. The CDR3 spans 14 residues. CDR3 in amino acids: CASSPGGGTDTQYF. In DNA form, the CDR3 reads TGTGCCAGCAGCCCGGGGGGGGGCACAGATACGCAGTATTTT.

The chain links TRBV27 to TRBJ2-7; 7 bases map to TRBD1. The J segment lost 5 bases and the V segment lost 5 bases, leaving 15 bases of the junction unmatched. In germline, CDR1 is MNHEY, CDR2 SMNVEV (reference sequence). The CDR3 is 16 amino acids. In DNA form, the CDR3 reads TGTGCCAGCAGTAGGGGAGCAAGGGGACAGTACCACGAGCAGTACTTC. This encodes CASSRGARGQYHEQYF.

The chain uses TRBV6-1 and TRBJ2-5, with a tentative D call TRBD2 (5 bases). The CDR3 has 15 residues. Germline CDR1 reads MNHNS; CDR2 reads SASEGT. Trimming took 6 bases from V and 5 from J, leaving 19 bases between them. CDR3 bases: TGTGCCAGCAGGGTGAGCGGTACTTGGTGGGAGACCCAGTACTTC. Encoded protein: CASRVSGTWWETQYF.

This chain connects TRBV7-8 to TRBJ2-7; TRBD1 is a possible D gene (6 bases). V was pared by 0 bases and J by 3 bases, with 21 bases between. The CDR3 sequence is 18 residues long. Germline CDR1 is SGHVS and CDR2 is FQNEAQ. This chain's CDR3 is CASSLAAIRTEYNYEQYF. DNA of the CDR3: TGTGCCAGCAGCTTAGCGGCGATTAGGACAGAATACAACTACGAGCAGTACTTC.

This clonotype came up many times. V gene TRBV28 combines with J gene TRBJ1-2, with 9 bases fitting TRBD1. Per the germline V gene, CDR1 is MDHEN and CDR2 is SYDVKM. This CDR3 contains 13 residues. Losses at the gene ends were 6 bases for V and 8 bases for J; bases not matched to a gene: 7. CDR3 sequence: CASSDRGIEGYTF. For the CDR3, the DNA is TGTGCCAGCAGCGACAGGGGGATAGAGGGCTACACCTTC.

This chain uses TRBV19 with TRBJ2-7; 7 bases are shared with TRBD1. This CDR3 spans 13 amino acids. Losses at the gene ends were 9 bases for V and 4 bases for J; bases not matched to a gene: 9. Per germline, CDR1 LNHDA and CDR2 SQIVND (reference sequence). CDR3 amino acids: CASKDYRGYEQYF. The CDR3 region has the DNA TGTGCCAGCAAAGACTACAGGGGATACGAGCAGTACTTC.

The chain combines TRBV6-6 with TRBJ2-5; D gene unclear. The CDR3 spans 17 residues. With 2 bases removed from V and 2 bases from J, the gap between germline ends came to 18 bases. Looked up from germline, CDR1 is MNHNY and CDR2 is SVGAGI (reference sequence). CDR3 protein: CASSYGYSTDRQETQYF. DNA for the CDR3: TGTGCCAGCAGTTACGGCTATTCTACGGACCGTCAAGAGACCCAGTACTTC.

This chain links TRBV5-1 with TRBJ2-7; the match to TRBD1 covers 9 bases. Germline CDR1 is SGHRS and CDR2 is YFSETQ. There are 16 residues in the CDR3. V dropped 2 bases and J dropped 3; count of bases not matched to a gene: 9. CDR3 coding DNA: TGCGCCAGCAGCTTCGGATCGGGACAGGGCTTCTACGAGCAGTACTTC. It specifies CASSFGSGQGFYEQYF.

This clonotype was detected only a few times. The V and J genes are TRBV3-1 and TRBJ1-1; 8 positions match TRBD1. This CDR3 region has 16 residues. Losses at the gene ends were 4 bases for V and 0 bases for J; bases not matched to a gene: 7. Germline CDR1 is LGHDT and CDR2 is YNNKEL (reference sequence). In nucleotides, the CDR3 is TGTGCCAGCAGCCCCTGGACAGGGCGGATGAACACTGAAGCTTTCTTT. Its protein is CASSPWTGRMNTEAFF.

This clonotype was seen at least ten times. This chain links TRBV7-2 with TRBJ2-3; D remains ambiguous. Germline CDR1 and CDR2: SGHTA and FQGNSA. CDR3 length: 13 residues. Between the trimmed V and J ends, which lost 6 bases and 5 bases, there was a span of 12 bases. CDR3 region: CASSPSPRDTQYF. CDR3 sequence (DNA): TGTGCCAGCAGTCCTTCGCCTCGAGATACGCAGTATTTT.

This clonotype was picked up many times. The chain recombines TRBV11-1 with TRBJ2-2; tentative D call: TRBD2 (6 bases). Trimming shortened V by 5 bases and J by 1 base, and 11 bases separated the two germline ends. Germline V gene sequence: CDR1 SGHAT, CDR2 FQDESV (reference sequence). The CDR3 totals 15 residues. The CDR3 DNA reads TGTGCCAGCAGCCGGGAGAATCTGAACACCGGGGAGCTGTTTTTT. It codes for CASSRENLNTGELFF.

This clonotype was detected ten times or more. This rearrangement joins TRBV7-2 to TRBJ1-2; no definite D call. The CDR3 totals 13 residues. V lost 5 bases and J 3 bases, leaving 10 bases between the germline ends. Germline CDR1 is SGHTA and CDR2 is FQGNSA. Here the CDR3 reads CASSNRRDYGYTF. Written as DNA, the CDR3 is TGTGCCAGCAGCAACAGACGGGACTATGGCTACACCTTC.

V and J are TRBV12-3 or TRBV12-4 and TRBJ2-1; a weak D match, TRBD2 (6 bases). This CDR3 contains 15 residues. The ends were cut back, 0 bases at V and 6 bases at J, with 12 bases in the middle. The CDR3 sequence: CASSLASGGGNEQFF. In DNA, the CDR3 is TGTGCCAGCAGTTTAGCTAGCGGTGGTGGCAATGAGCAGTTCTTC.

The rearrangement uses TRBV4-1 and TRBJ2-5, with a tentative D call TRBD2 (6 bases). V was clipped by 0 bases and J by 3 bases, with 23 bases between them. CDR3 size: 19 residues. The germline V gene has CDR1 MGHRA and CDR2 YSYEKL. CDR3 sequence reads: CASSQDRGGVGEAEETQYF. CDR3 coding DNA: TGCGCCAGCAGCCAAGACCGGGGAGGTGTGGGGGAGGCTGAAGAGACCCAGTACTTC.

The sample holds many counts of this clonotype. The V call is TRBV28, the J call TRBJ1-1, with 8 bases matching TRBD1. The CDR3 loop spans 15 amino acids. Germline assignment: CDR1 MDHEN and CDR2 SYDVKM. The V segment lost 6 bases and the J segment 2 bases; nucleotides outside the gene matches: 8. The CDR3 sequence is CASRGGQGDNTEAFF. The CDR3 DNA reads TGTGCCAGCAGGGGAGGACAGGGAGATAACACTGAAGCTTTCTTT.

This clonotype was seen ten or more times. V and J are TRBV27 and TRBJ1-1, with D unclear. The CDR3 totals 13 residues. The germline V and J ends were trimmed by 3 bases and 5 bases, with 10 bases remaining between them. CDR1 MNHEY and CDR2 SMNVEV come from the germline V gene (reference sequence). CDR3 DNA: TGTGCCAGCAGTTTTGGTGTTGGGACTGAAGCTTTCTTT. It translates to CASSFGVGTEAFF.

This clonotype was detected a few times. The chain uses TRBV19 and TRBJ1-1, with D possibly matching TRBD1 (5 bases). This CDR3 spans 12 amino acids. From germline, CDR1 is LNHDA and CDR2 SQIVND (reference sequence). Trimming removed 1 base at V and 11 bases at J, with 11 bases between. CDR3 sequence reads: CASSIGEGYAFF. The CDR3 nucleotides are TGTGCCAGTAGTATAGGCGAGGGGTACGCTTTCTTT.

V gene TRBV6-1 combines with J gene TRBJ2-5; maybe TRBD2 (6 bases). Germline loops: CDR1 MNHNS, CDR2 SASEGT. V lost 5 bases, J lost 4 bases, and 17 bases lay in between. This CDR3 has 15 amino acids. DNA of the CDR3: TGTGCCAGCAGTTTAACAGGACTAAGCAGAGAGACCCAGTACTTC. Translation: CASSLTGLSRETQYF.

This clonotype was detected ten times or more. CDR3 in amino acids: CASSLGLAGGPINEQFF. DNA of the CDR3: TGCGCCAGCAGCTTGGGGCTAGCGGGAGGGCCTATTAATGAGCAGTTCTTC. V gene TRBV5-1 combines with J gene TRBJ2-1; 12 bases line up with TRBD2. Germline V gives CDR1 SGHRS, CDR2 YFSETQ. CDR3 length: 17 residues. Trimming removed 0 bases from V and 7 bases from J; junction bases left unmatched: 8. The full variable domain, in which reference TRBV5-1 and TRBJ2-1 provide the parts outside the CDR3, is KAGVTQTPRYLIKTRGQQVTLSCSPISGHRSVSWYQQTPGQGLQFLFEYFSETQRNKGNFPGRFSGRQFSNSRSEMNVSTLELGDSALYLCASSLGLAGGPINEQFFGPGTRLTVL.

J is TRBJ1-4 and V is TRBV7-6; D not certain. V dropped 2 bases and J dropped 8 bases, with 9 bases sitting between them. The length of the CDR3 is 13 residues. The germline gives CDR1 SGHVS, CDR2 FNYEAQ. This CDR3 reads CASSLSPGEKLFF. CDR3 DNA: TGTGCCAGCAGCTTATCCCCGGGGGAAAAACTGTTTTTT.

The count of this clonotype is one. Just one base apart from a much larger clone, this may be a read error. CDR3 nucleotides: TGTGCCAGCAGCCCGCAGACCAGCACAGATACGCGGTATTTT. Translation gives CASSPQTSTDTRYF. V and J are TRBV3-1 and TRBJ2-3, with D hard to call. CDR3 size: 14 residues. The germline V gene encodes CDR1 LGHDT and CDR2 YNNKEL (reference sequence).

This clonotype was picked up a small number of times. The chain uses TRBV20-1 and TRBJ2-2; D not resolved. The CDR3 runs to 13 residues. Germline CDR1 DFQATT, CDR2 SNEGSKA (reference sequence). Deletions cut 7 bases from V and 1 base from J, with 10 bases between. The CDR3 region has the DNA TGCAGTGTTTGGCGGCAGAACACCGGGGAGCTGTTTTTT. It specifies CSVWRQNTGELFF.

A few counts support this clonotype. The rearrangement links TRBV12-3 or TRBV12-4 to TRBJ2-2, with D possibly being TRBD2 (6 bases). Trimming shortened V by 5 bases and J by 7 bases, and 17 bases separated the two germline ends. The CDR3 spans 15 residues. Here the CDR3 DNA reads TGTGCCAGCAGTCCGAGGGCCCCGCGGGGCGGGGAGCTGTTTTTT. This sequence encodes CASSPRAPRGGELFF.

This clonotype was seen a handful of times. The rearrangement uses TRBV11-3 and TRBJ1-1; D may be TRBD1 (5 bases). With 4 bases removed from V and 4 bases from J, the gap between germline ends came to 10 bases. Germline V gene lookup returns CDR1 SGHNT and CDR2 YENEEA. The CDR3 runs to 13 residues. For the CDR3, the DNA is TGTGCCAGCAGCTCATTTGGGGGCACTGAAGCTTTCTTT. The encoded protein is CASSSFGGTEAFF.

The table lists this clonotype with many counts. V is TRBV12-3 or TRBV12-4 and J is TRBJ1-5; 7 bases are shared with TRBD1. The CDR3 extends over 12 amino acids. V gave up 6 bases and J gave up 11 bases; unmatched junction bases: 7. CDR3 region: CASSQTGQAQHF. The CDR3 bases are TGTGCCAGCAGCCAGACAGGGCAGGCCCAGCATTTT.

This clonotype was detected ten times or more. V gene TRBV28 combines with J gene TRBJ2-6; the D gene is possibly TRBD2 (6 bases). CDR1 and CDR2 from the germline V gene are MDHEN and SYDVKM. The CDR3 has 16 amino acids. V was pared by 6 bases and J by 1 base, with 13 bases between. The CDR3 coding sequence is TGTGCCAGCAGGACCTTTGGGAGGTCTGGGGCCAACGTCCTGACTTTC. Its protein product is CASRTFGRSGANVLTF. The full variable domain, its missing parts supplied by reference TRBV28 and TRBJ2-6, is DVKVTQSSRYLVKRTGEKVFLECVQDMDHENMFWYRQDPGLGLRLIYFSYDVKMKEKGDIPEGYSVSREKKERFSLILESASTNQTSMYLCASRTFGRSGANVLTFGAGSRLTVL.

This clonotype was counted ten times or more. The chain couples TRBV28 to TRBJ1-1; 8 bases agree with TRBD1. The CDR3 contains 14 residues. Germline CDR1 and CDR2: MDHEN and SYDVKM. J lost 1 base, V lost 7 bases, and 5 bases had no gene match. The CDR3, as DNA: TGTGCCAGCATCCGGGACAGGACGAACACTGAAGCTTTCTTT. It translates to CASIRDRTNTEAFF. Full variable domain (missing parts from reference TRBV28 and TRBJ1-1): DVKVTQSSRYLVKRTGEKVFLECVQDMDHENMFWYRQDPGLGLRLIYFSYDVKMKEKGDIPEGYSVSREKKERFSLILESASTNQTSMYLCASIRDRTNTEAFFGQGTRLTVV.